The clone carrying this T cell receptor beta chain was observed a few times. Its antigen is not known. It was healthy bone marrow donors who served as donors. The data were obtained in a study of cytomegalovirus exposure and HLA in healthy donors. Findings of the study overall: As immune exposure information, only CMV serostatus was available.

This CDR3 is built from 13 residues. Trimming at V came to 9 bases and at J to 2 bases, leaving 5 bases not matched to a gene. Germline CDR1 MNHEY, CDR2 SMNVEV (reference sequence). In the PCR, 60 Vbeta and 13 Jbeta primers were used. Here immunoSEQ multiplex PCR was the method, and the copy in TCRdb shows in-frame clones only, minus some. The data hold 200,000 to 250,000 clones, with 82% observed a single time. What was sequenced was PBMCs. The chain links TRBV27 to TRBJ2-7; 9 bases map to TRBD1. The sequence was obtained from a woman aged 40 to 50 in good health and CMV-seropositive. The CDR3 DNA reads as TGTGCCAGTAGGGACAGGGACACCTACGAGCAGTACTTC. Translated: CASRDRDTYEQYF.